A single sample gave rise to the 24 T cell receptor beta chains below, sequenced in a study of blood T cell repertoires in COVID-19 (dated by TCRdb to 2020 to 2022). Libraries were built with the immunoSEQ multiplex PCR assay. Held by TCRdb, this immuneACCESS table contains in-frame sequences only and omits some clones. Under half of the omission traces to an unresolved V gene where checked; the cause of the rest is unknown. The sample has about 140,000 clones on record, approximately 83% of them singletons. More than 1.5% of the sample comes from the top ten. The source material was peripheral blood. Every receptor here comes from a human donor in a cohort sampled during active COVID-19.

This sequence joins TRBV6-5 and TRBJ2-7; D is uncertain. Germline V CDR1 and CDR2: MNHEY, SVGAGI. CDR3 length equals 13 residues. Trimming removed 7 bases at V and 1 base at J, with 11 bases between. In DNA form, the CDR3 reads TGTGCCAGCAAAGTCAGTTTTTCCTACGAGCAGTACTTC. It is translated as CASKVSFSYEQYF.

J is TRBJ1-6 and V is TRBV7-8, with TRBD1 matching over 8 bases. This CDR3 contains 15 residues. V dropped 2 bases and J dropped 9; count of bases not matched to a gene: 6. CDR1 SGHVS and CDR2 FQNEAQ come from the germline V gene. CDR3 bases: TGTGCCAGCAGCTTACGGACAGGGTCTGTTTCACCCCTCCACTTT. It specifies CASSLRTGSVSPLHF.

This clone was recorded only once. The chain carries TRBV2 and TRBJ2-7, with 15 bases that match TRBD2. The germline CDR1 and CDR2 sequences are SNHLY and FYNNEI. This CDR3 is built from 16 residues. Trimming took 6 bases from V and 7 from J; bases not matched to a gene: 10. CDR3 nucleotide sequence: TGTGCCAGCAGCGGACTAGCGGGAGGGGTATCCGGAGAGCAGTACTTC. As protein: CASSGLAGGVSGEQYF.

This rearrangement joins TRBV19 to TRBJ2-1; 13 nucleotides align to TRBD2. The CDR3 loop spans 18 amino acids. J was trimmed by 4 bases and V by 3 bases; bases with no gene match: 9. Per the germline V gene, CDR1 is LNHDA and CDR2 is SQIVND (reference sequence). As DNA, the CDR3 is TGTGCCAGTAGTATCCCGGGACTAGCGGGGAAGCCATACAATGAGCAGTTCTTC. Translated, it gives CASSIPGLAGKPYNEQFF.

The chain employs TRBV19 and TRBJ2-5, with 7 bases aligning to TRBD1. Losses at the gene ends were 6 bases for V and 7 bases for J; bases not matched to a gene: 8. This CDR3 contains 13 residues. The germline V gene encodes CDR1 LNHDA and CDR2 SQIVND (reference sequence). The DNA of the CDR3 is TGTGCCAGTAGCCCTGACAGGGACGGGACCCAGTACTTC. It yields the protein CASSPDRDGTQYF.

The gene calls are TRBV19 and TRBJ2-5; D is ambiguous. V was cut by 3 bases and J by 4 bases, with 3 bases left in between. Germline CDR1 reads LNHDA; CDR2 reads SQIVND (reference sequence). CDR3 length equals 11 residues. CDR3 sequence: CASSIRETQYF. Written as DNA, the CDR3 is TGTGCCAGTAGTATTAGAGAGACCCAGTACTTC.

This clone showed up just a few times. The V call is TRBV6-1, the J call TRBJ2-3; 11 nucleotides line up with TRBD2. With 1 base clipped from V and 4 bases from J, the junction kept 1 base outside the gene matches. Germline V CDR1 and CDR2: MNHNS, SASEGT. This CDR3 has 15 residues. Here the CDR3 reads CASSEGTSGSDTQYF. CDR3 DNA sequence: TGTGCCAGCAGTGAAGGGACTAGCGGGTCAGATACGCAGTATTTT.

The chain has TRBV28 and TRBJ1-6, with D perhaps TRBD1 (5 bases). Germline CDR1 MDHEN, CDR2 SYDVKM. Trimming took off 6 bases at V and 8 bases at J, with 8 bases between the two ends. This CDR3 spans 12 amino acids. The CDR3, as DNA: TGTGCCAGCAGGGAGGGGTATTCACCCCTCCACTTT. This sequence encodes CASREGYSPLHF.

The CDR3 nucleotides are TGTGCCAGCAGTTTTGTGACATACACTGAAGCTTTCTTT. The encoded protein is CASSFVTYTEAFF. The genes are TRBV28 and TRBJ1-1; D not resolved. The CDR3 sequence is 13 residues long. Germline V gives CDR1 MDHEN, CDR2 SYDVKM. Deletions cut 3 bases from V and 3 bases from J, with 8 bases between.

The chain links TRBV6-5 to TRBJ1-4; possibly TRBD1 for D (5 bases). The CDR3 contains 16 residues. Deletions cut 4 bases from V and 8 bases from J, with 20 bases between. CDR1 and CDR2 from the germline V gene are MNHEY and SVGAGI. CDR3 loop: CASSFPGGSRQEKLFF. The CDR3, as DNA: TGTGCCAGCAGTTTTCCGGGGGGATCGCGTCAGGAAAAACTGTTTTTT.

The gene calls are TRBV10-3 and TRBJ2-2; 7 positions match TRBD1. With 4 bases clipped from V and 1 base from J, the junction kept 3 bases outside the gene matches. The CDR3 has 15 residues. Germline V gene lookup returns CDR1 ENHRY and CDR2 SYGVKD. The DNA of the CDR3 is TGTGCCATCAGTGGCAGGACAGGGAACACCGGGGAGCTGTTTTTT. It codes for CAISGRTGNTGELFF.

The V gene is TRBV25-1, the J gene TRBJ2-2, with TRBD2 as a possible D gene (6 bases). Trimming removed 2 bases from V and 7 bases from J, with 14 bases in between. There are 15 residues in the CDR3. Germline V lookup: CDR1 MGHDK, CDR2 SYGVNS. This CDR3 reads CASSEGGAQGGELFF. CDR3 nucleotide sequence: TGTGCCAGCAGTGAAGGAGGGGCGCAAGGCGGGGAGCTGTTTTTT.

CDR3 amino acids: CASSVGSRNTEAFF. The CDR3 DNA is TGTGCCAGCAGCGTCGGTAGCCGGAACACTGAAGCTTTCTTT. This chain links TRBV9 with TRBJ1-1; D is unclear. Per germline, CDR1 SGDLS and CDR2 YYNGEE. The CDR3 contains 14 residues. The V gene lost 2 bases and the J gene lost 1 base, with 9 bases spanning the gap.

The CDR3: CASTRVSYEQYF. DNA for the CDR3: TGTGCCAGCACCAGGGTCTCGTACGAGCAGTACTTC. The chain uses TRBV6-4 and TRBJ2-7, with D perhaps TRBD1 (5 bases). Germline V CDR1 and CDR2: MRHNA, SNTAGT. The CDR3 runs 12 residues. The V end was cut by 7 bases, the J end by 4 bases, with 11 bases between.

The rearrangement uses TRBV5-5 and TRBJ1-4; TRBD1 might be the D (6 bases). The CDR3 runs 16 residues. The germline V gene encodes CDR1 SGHKS and CDR2 YYEKEE (reference sequence). V dropped 2 bases and J dropped 7 bases, with 18 bases sitting between them. CDR3 loop: CASSFADTGLGEKLFF. In nucleotides, the CDR3 is TGTGCCAGCAGCTTCGCTGATACAGGGTTGGGTGAAAAACTGTTTTTT.

This clone appeared many times. V gene TRBV14 combines with J gene TRBJ2-7; 13 bases match TRBD2. CDR1 SGHDN and CDR2 FVKESK come from the germline V gene. The V gene end was trimmed by 0 bases and the J gene end by 2 bases; junction bases not matched to a gene: 10. The CDR3 totals 19 residues. CDR3 DNA sequence: TGTGCCAGCAGCCAAGAGGGACTAGCGGGATGGGTAAGTCCCTACGAGCAGTACTTC. This codes for CASSQEGLAGWVSPYEQYF.

The V gene is TRBV18, the J gene TRBJ2-7; 8 positions agree with TRBD2. The CDR3 length is 15 residues. Germline loops: CDR1 KGHSH, CDR2 LQKENI. V shed 4 bases and J 2 bases; nucleotides not matched to a gene: 7. The CDR3 region is CASSLTGTSAYEQYF. DNA for the CDR3: TGTGCCAGCTCACTAACCGGGACTAGTGCCTACGAGCAGTACTTC.

V usage is TRBV27 and J usage is TRBJ2-4, with D unresolved. This CDR3 spans 14 amino acids. The V gene lost 5 bases and the J gene lost 6 bases, with 14 bases spanning the gap. Germline loops: CDR1 MNHEY, CDR2 SMNVEV (reference sequence). CDR3 coding DNA: TGTGCCAGCAGTCCCCTAACCCCAATAAACATTCAGTACTTC. It yields the protein CASSPLTPINIQYF.

V and J are TRBV11-3 and TRBJ2-1; 8 bases are shared with TRBD1. CDR3 length: 16 amino acids. V was pared by 1 base and J by 0 bases, with 2 bases of the junction left unmatched. In germline, CDR1 is SGHNT, CDR2 YENEEA. CDR3 residues: CASSLAGQVSYNEQFF. In DNA form, the CDR3 reads TGTGCCAGCAGCTTAGCGGGACAGGTCTCCTACAATGAGCAGTTCTTC.

Comments on this clone: An end of the junction differs from the germline gene, which may be a read error. In DNA, the CDR3 is TGTGCTAGCAGCGGGAAGGGGGCTACCGGGGAGCTGTTTTTT. Translation: CASSGKGATGELFF. V and J are TRBV7-7 and TRBJ2-2, with D possibly called TRBD1 or TRBD2 (7 bases each). This CDR3 spans 14 amino acids. In germline, CDR1 is SSHAT, CDR2 FNYEAQ (reference sequence).

The V call is TRBV19, the J call TRBJ2-1, with TRBD2 identical over 10 bases. Per the germline V gene, CDR1 is LNHDA and CDR2 is SQIVND (reference sequence). This CDR3 comprises 15 residues. V lost 7 bases, J lost 7 bases, and 10 bases stayed unmatched. The CDR3 reads CASNPAGGFENEQFF. The CDR3 bases are TGTGCCAGTAACCCAGCGGGAGGGTTCGAAAATGAGCAGTTCTTC.

The V gene is TRBV11-3, the J gene TRBJ2-2; D call uncertain. Germline CDR1 and CDR2: SGHNT and YENEEA. V lost 0 bases and J lost 9, with 8 bases in between. This CDR3 is built from 13 residues. The CDR3 nucleotides are TGTGCCAGCAGCTTAGATCAGGATAGGGAGCTGTTTTTT. Protein sequence: CASSLDQDRELFF.

This clone was seen once. CDR3 sequence: CASKLVGTGGYNSPLHF. The CDR3 nucleotides are TGTGCCAGCAAATTAGTCGGTACGGGGGGATATAATTCACCCCTCCACTTT. The chain joins TRBV2 to TRBJ1-6, with D possibly TRBD1 on 5 matching bases. V dropped 7 bases and J dropped 4 bases, with 20 bases sitting between them. The CDR3 runs to 17 residues. The V gene's germline CDR1 is SNHLY and CDR2 FYNNEI. The variable domain in full, completed from reference TRBV2 and TRBJ1-6, reads EPEVTQTPSHQVTQMGQEVILRCVPISNHLYFYWYRQILGQKVEFLVSFYNNEISEKSEIFDDQFSVERPDGSNFTLKIRSTKLEDSAMYFCASKLVGTGGYNSPLHFGNGTRLTVT.

This clone was found a few times. The chain carries TRBV14 and TRBJ1-1; D is uncertain. Per germline, CDR1 SGHDN and CDR2 FVKESK. The CDR3 runs to 15 residues. The V end was cut by 2 bases, the J end by 2 bases, with 12 bases between. CDR3 region: CASSQYPTPNTEAFF. DNA for the CDR3: TGTGCCAGCAGCCAATACCCGACACCTAACACTGAAGCTTTCTTT.